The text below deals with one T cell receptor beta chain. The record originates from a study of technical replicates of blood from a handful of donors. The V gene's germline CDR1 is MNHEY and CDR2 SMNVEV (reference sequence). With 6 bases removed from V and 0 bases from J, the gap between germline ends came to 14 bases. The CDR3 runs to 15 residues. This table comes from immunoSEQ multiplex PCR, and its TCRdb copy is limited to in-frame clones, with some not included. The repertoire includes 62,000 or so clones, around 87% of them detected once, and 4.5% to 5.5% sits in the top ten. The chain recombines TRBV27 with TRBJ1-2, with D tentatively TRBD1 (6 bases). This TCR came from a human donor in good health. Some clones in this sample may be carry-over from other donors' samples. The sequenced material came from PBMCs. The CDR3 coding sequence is TGTGCCAGCAGCCCAAGCGGGGGGCCTAACTATGGCTACACCTTC. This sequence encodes CASSPSGGPNYGYTF.